This note documents a single T cell receptor beta chain sequence. The antigen is unknown. Germline CDR1 is SNHLY and CDR2 is FYNNEI. Unmatched junction bases numbered 7, after V lost 5 bases and J lost 4 bases. There are 14 residues in the CDR3. Amplification targeted the TCR beta CDR3 regions, with RNA transcripts as the source material. Amplification began with first-round RT-PCR using HTBI primers, then second-round multiplex PCR was performed. TCRdb reprocessed the multiplex PCR reads via MiXCR and lists one record per CDR3 protein. The repertoire holds about 550,000 distinct CDR3 sequences, with 35% to 45% as singletons. This sample stems from a study of Graves' ophthalmopathy and Graves' hyperthyroidism. Turning to the study itself: By definition, stable hyperthyroidism involved no ophthalmopathy within 18 months of follow-up. Study results and caveats: Progression of ophthalmopathy was predicted by the model with 60% to 71% sensitivity and 72.22% specificity. Among expanded thyroid clonotypes above 0.001 frequency, most also occurred in blood.

The sequenced sample consisted of peripheral blood or thyroid tissue (not recorded which). The TCR was taken from an adult man with Graves' hyperthyroidism. V usage is TRBV2 and J usage is TRBJ1-1; 7 bases are a match to TRBD1. The DNA of the CDR3 is TGTGCCAGCAGTAAGGGACAGACAACCACTGAAGCTTTCTTT. Translation gives CASSKGQTTTEAFF.